The 20 T cell receptor beta chains reported below all come from one sample, sequenced in a study of T cell repertoires in cytomegalovirus infection. TCRdb re-called the reads with MiXCR, one entry per CDR3 protein. The sample gives 480,000 or so distinct CDR3 sequences, about 10% of which show up once; about a tenth is in the top ten. What was sequenced was PBMCs. All receptors come from a human donor in good health (CMV status not recorded). Some clones in this sample may be carry-over from other donors' samples.

This chain uses TRBV20-1 with TRBJ1-1, with D perhaps matching TRBD1 (5 bases). CDR1 DFQATT and CDR2 SNEGSKA come from the germline V gene (reference sequence). V lost 3 bases and J 0 bases, leaving 11 bases between the germline ends. CDR3 length equals 14 residues. The CDR3 DNA follows: TGCAGTGCTAGTTCGGGACCCATGAACACTGAAGCTTTCTTT. As protein: CSASSGPMNTEAFF.

V is TRBV3-1 and J is TRBJ2-3, with D unresolved. The V end lost 4 bases, the J end lost 0 bases, and 11 bases lay between the germline ends. The germline CDR1 and CDR2 sequences are LGHDT and YNNKEL (reference sequence). The CDR3 is 15 residues long. CDR3 sequence (DNA): TGTGCCAGCAGCCCCATGGGAAGAAGCACAGATACGCAGTATTTT. Its translation is CASSPMGRSTDTQYF.

This clonotype was seen a few times. The gene calls are TRBV20-1 and TRBJ1-1; TRBD1 might be the D (5 bases). The germline CDR1 and CDR2 sequences are DFQATT and SNEGSKA (reference sequence). The CDR3 contains 13 residues. Trimming took 2 bases from V and 3 from J, leaving 10 bases between them. CDR3: CSARMGGYTEAFF. CDR3 nucleotide sequence: TGCAGTGCTAGAATGGGGGGGTACACTGAAGCTTTCTTT.

This clonotype was counted many times. V and J are TRBV7-3 and TRBJ1-1; a possible D gene is TRBD1 (5 bases). The V end lost 5 bases, the J end lost 7 bases, and 14 bases lay between the germline ends. The germline CDR1 and CDR2 sequences are SGHTA and FQGTGA. CDR3 length: 13 amino acids. This chain's CDR3 is CASSPGTYGEAFF. The CDR3 nucleotides read TGTGCCAGCAGCCCCGGGACGTACGGTGAAGCTTTCTTT.

The chain combines TRBV10-2 with TRBJ1-3, with 9 bases lining up with TRBD1. CDR3 length equals 16 residues. Germline lookup yields CDR1 WSHSY and CDR2 SAAADI. V trimming: 7 bases; J trimming: 3 bases; junction bases outside the gene matches: 10. The CDR3 nucleotides are TGCGCCAGCACGAGACCCGGACAGGGGTATGGAAACACCATATATTTT. Translating it yields CASTRPGQGYGNTIYF.

This chain connects TRBV2 to TRBJ2-3; D may match TRBD1 or TRBD2 (5 bases each). CDR1 is SNHLY and CDR2 is FYNNEI in the germline V gene. Trimming took 6 bases from V and 5 from J, leaving 9 bases between them. This CDR3 region has 12 residues. As DNA, the CDR3 is TGTGCCAGCAGGCTTGGGGGAGATACGCAGTATTTT. Residues: CASRLGGDTQYF.

The rearrangement joins TRBV25-1 to TRBJ1-1; D remains unclear. The germline V and J ends were trimmed by 2 bases and 11 bases, with 9 bases remaining between them. The CDR3 has 11 amino acids. Per the germline V gene, CDR1 is MGHDK and CDR2 is SYGVNS. CDR3 nucleotide sequence: TGTGCCAGCAGTGAAGGGCCTTTGGCTTTCTTT. Protein product: CASSEGPLAFF.

The chain links TRBV6-6 to TRBJ1-1, with D possibly TRBD1 on 6 matching bases. V shed 8 bases and J shed 7 bases, with 23 bases lying between them. The CDR3 length is 15 residues. The V gene's germline CDR1 is MNHNY and CDR2 SVGAGI (reference sequence). CDR3 nucleotides: TGTGCCAGCGTCTCCGGGGGGGGCACCTCCTTTGAAGCTTTCTTT. Translating it yields CASVSGGGTSFEAFF.

The chain uses TRBV29-1 and TRBJ1-1; D is ambiguous. This CDR3 comprises 11 residues. Germline V gene lookup returns CDR1 SQVTM and CDR2 ANQGSEA. The germline V and J ends were trimmed by 6 bases and 6 bases, with 11 bases remaining between them. CDR3: CSVVARAEAFF. In nucleotides, the CDR3 is TGCAGCGTCGTAGCAAGAGCTGAAGCTTTCTTT.

The chain couples TRBV18 to TRBJ2-1; D might be TRBD1 or TRBD2, each matching 5 bases. V was shortened by 0 bases and J by 9 bases, with 12 bases between the two germline ends. Germline CDR1 and CDR2: KGHSH and LQKENI. The CDR3 contains 14 residues. The CDR3: CASSPPDGDPEQFF. DNA for the CDR3: TGTGCCAGCTCACCACCCGACGGGGACCCTGAGCAGTTCTTC. The complete variable domain, with remaining parts taken from reference TRBV18 and TRBJ2-1, reads NAGVMQNPRHLVRRRGQEARLRCSPMKGHSHVYWYRQLPEEGLKFMVYLQKENIIDESGMPKERFSAEFPKEGPSILRIQQVVRGDSAAYFCASSPPDGDPEQFFGPGTRLTVL.

This clonotype was seen many times. The genes are TRBV12-3 or TRBV12-4 and TRBJ1-2; 8 bases align to TRBD1. The V segment lost 9 bases and the J segment 8 bases; nucleotides outside the gene matches: 14. CDR3 size: 14 residues. CDR3: CASQTRQGRYGYTF. The CDR3 region has the DNA TGTGCCAGTCAGACGCGACAGGGGAGGTACGGCTACACCTTC.

This clonotype was found many times. The rearrangement uses TRBV7-2 and TRBJ1-3; 9 nucleotides align to TRBD1. The ends lost 6 bases at V and 4 bases at J; junction bases unmatched: 7. Germline V gene data show CDR1 as SGHTA and CDR2 as FQGNSA. The CDR3 runs to 15 residues. The CDR3 nucleotides read TGTGCCAGCAGTTCTCTGGGACAGGGAGGAAACACCATATATTTT. It encodes CASSSLGQGGNTIYF.

In its sample, this clonotype was seen many times. The V gene is TRBV10-3, the J gene TRBJ1-1, with D perhaps matching TRBD1 (6 bases). CDR3 length equals 14 residues. CDR1 and CDR2 (germline): ENHRY, SYGVKD. Trimming removed 6 bases from V and 1 base from J, with 12 bases in between. The CDR3 DNA is TGTGCCATCAGCCCACAGGGAGGGAACACTGAAGCTTTCTTT. Protein product: CAISPQGGNTEAFF.

The table lists this clonotype with many counts. The chain couples TRBV29-1 to TRBJ1-5, with 8 bases lining up with TRBD1. Per germline, CDR1 SQVTM and CDR2 ANQGSEA. Trimming took 7 bases from V and 0 from J; bases not matched to a gene: 8. This CDR3 contains 15 residues. DNA for the CDR3: TGCAGCGACCACAAGACAGGGGATAGCAATCAGCCCCAGCATTTT. As protein: CSDHKTGDSNQPQHF. The entire variable domain, with the rest obtained from reference TRBV29-1 and TRBJ1-5, is as follows: SAVISQKPSRDICQRGTSLTIQCQVDSQVTMMFWYRQQPGQSLTLIATANQGSEATYESGFVIDKFPISRPNLTFSTLTVSNMSPEDSSIYLCSDHKTGDSNQPQHFGDGTRLSIL.

In its sample, this clonotype was seen many times. The chain uses TRBV11-3 and TRBJ2-1; 7 nucleotides match TRBD1. Germline V lookup: CDR1 SGHNT, CDR2 YENEEA. J was trimmed by 4 bases and V by 6 bases; bases with no gene match: 6. This CDR3 is built from 14 residues. CDR3 DNA sequence: TGTGCCAGCAGTCCCGGGACAGAATACAATGAGCAGTTCTTC. Its translation is CASSPGTEYNEQFF.

This clonotype was recorded many times. The rearrangement links TRBV12-3 or TRBV12-4 to TRBJ2-2; D possibly corresponds to TRBD1 (5 bases). The CDR3 sequence is 16 residues long. Trimming pared 5 bases from V and 0 bases from J, leaving 13 bases between. The CDR3 DNA reads as TGTGCCAGCAGTCCCTTGGACACCTCGAACACCGGGGAGCTGTTTTTT. Its protein product is CASSPLDTSNTGELFF.

This clonotype has a count of ten or more. This chain connects TRBV12-3 or TRBV12-4 to TRBJ2-2, with D possibly TRBD2 on 5 matching bases. The V gene lost 3 bases and the J gene lost 0 bases, with 11 bases spanning the gap. This CDR3 region has 16 residues. The CDR3 sequence: CASSFSSGANTGELFF. CDR3 nucleotides: TGTGCCAGCAGTTTTTCCAGCGGCGCGAACACCGGGGAGCTGTTTTTT.

This clonotype was seen only a few times. V gene TRBV24-1 combines with J gene TRBJ2-3; D tentatively reads TRBD1 or TRBD2 (6 bases each). The length of the CDR3 is 15 residues. Looked up from germline, CDR1 is KGHDR and CDR2 is SFDVKD. The V end lost 3 bases, the J end lost 3 bases, and 12 bases lay between the germline ends. CDR3: CATSDGGGPTDTQYF. The DNA for the CDR3 is TGTGCCACCAGTGATGGAGGGGGGCCGACAGATACGCAGTATTTT.

This clonotype was found a few times. The chain recombines TRBV7-9 with TRBJ1-5; 9 bases map to TRBD1. V lost 8 bases to trimming and J lost 2 bases; unmatched junction nucleotides: 13. The CDR3 loop spans 17 amino acids. Looked up from germline, CDR1 is SEHNR and CDR2 is FQNEAQ (reference sequence). The CDR3 loop is CASSPAGTGLGNQPQHF. In nucleotides, the CDR3 is TGTGCCAGCTCTCCAGCGGGGACAGGGCTTGGCAATCAGCCCCAGCATTTT.

This clonotype was observed at least ten times. The chain is built from TRBV6-2 or TRBV6-3 and TRBJ1-5; D is uncertain. Germline V gives CDR1 MNHEY, CDR2 SVGEGT. The CDR3 is 16 residues long. V lost 4 bases and J lost 7, with 20 bases in between. The CDR3 spells CASSWDAQGDGQPQHF. CDR3 in DNA: TGTGCCAGCAGTTGGGATGCCCAAGGTGATGGCCAGCCCCAGCATTTT.